These 18 T cell receptor beta chains came from one sample sequenced in a study of Graves' ophthalmopathy and Graves' hyperthyroidism. Amplified TCR beta CDR3 regions were obtained using RNA transcripts as template. First-round RT-PCR employed HTBI primers, with a second-round multiplex PCR after it. Each CDR3 protein is one row after TCRdb ran MiXCR on the multiplex PCR reads. Here the sample spans about 380,000 distinct CDR3 sequences, less than 20% being singletons. Specimen: peripheral blood. These receptors originate from a woman between 18 and 29 years old with stable Graves' hyperthyroidism.

This clonotype was observed many times. DNA of the CDR3: TGTGCCAGCAGCGGGACAGGTGAAAGTTATGGCTACACCTTC. This codes for CASSGTGESYGYTF. The chain employs TRBV7-9 and TRBJ1-2, with 8 bases aligning to TRBD1. The germline V gene has CDR1 SEHNR and CDR2 FQNEAQ (reference sequence). This CDR3 has 14 residues. J lost 5 bases, V lost 5 bases, and 7 bases had no gene match.

This clonotype was detected a few times. V usage is TRBV5-5 and J usage is TRBJ2-5; D tentatively reads TRBD1 or TRBD2 (5 bases each). This CDR3 has 15 amino acids. Trimming cost V 5 bases and J 4 bases, with 18 bases left between them. Per germline, CDR1 SGHKS and CDR2 YYEKEE (reference sequence). As DNA, the CDR3 is TGTGCCAGCAGAAGGTCCGGGCAGGGAGTAGAGACCCAGTACTTC. It encodes CASRRSGQGVETQYF.

This clonotype was seen repeatedly, ten times or more. The chain is built from TRBV2 and TRBJ2-7; D gene unclear. With 2 bases removed from V and 2 bases from J, the gap between germline ends came to 10 bases. CDR3 length equals 14 residues. Germline assignment: CDR1 SNHLY and CDR2 FYNNEI. CDR3 nucleotides: TGTGCCAGCAGTGAAAATCTACGTCCCTACGAGCAGTACTTC. Protein product: CASSENLRPYEQYF. The full variable domain, with the rest looked up from reference TRBV2 and TRBJ2-7, is EPEVTQTPSHQVTQMGQEVILRCVPISNHLYFYWYRQILGQKVEFLVSFYNNEISEKSEIFDDQFSVERPDGSNFTLKIRSTKLEDSAMYFCASSENLRPYEQYFGPGTRLTVT.

This clonotype was recorded at least ten times. The chain is built from TRBV3-1 and TRBJ2-7, with a tentative D call TRBD2 (5 bases). Germline V gene sequence: CDR1 LGHDT, CDR2 YNNKEL (reference sequence). Trimming took 0 bases from V and 1 from J, leaving 10 bases between them. The CDR3 consists of 15 residues. Here the CDR3 DNA reads TGTGCCAGCAGCCAAGATATGGGCGGGTCCTACGAGCAGTACTTC. Protein: CASSQDMGGSYEQYF.

Many counts were recorded for this clonotype. A much bigger clone sits one base away, suggesting this may be a read error. The V and J genes are TRBV11-2 and TRBJ2-7; TRBD1 matches 10 bases. The CDR3 consists of 15 residues. Trimming removed 2 bases from V and 2 bases from J; junction bases left unmatched: 3. Germline V gives CDR1 SGHAT, CDR2 FQNNGV. The DNA for the CDR3 is TGTGCCAGCAGCTTAATGGGGACAGGGGCCTACGAGCAGTACTTC. Translated: CASSLMGTGAYEQYF. The full variable domain, with the rest looked up from reference TRBV11-2 and TRBJ2-7, is EAGVAQSPRYKIIEKRQSVAFWCNPISGHATLYWYQQILGQGPKLLIQFQNNGVVDDSQLPKDRFSAERLKGVDSTLKIQPAKLEDSAVYLCASSLMGTGAYEQYFGPGTRLTVT.

This clonotype was detected ten times or more. The V call is TRBV19, the J call TRBJ2-2; D is ambiguous. The V gene's germline CDR1 is LNHDA and CDR2 SQIVND (reference sequence). This CDR3 contains 14 residues. Trimming removed 1 base from V and 1 base from J, with 4 bases in between. CDR3 nucleotides: TGTGCCAGTAGTATAGGAGAGAACACCGGGGAGCTGTTTTTT. Encoded protein: CASSIGENTGELFF.

At least ten counts were recorded for this clonotype. CDR3 loop: CASRGGTGKQYF. Here the CDR3 DNA reads TGTGCCAGCAGGGGGGGGACAGGGAAACAGTACTTC. The chain joins TRBV12-3 or TRBV12-4 to TRBJ2-7; 9 bases agree with TRBD1. CDR3 length: 12 residues. V gave up 6 bases and J gave up 10 bases; unmatched junction bases: 7.

The chain recombines TRBV18 with TRBJ1-1; D uncertain. The CDR3 extends over 14 amino acids. Germline-derived CDR1 and CDR2 are KGHSH and LQKENI. With 2 bases removed from V and 0 bases from J, the gap between germline ends came to 7 bases. CDR3 loop: CASSPRSVNTEAFF. The CDR3 DNA follows: TGTGCCAGCTCACCAAGGTCGGTGAACACTGAAGCTTTCTTT.

This clonotype has just a few counts. This chain joins TRBV3-1 and TRBJ1-1; D is unresolved. This CDR3 comprises 16 residues. Germline lookup yields CDR1 LGHDT and CDR2 YNNKEL (reference sequence). V was cut by 1 base and J by 10 bases, with 22 bases left in between. Here the CDR3 reads CASSQASGLRPHGAFF. Written as DNA, the CDR3 is TGTGCCAGCAGCCAAGCATCTGGACTAAGACCTCACGGAGCTTTCTTT.

There are many counts of this clonotype. The V gene is TRBV6-2 or TRBV6-3, the J gene TRBJ1-1; D is unclear. There are 16 residues in the CDR3. With 6 bases removed from V and 5 bases from J, the gap between germline ends came to 22 bases. Looked up from germline, CDR1 is MNHEY and CDR2 is SVGEGT. The CDR3 loop reads CASSSGRNTLGTEAFF. In DNA, the CDR3 is TGTGCCAGCAGCTCCGGACGGAACACACTGGGGACTGAAGCTTTCTTT.

The chain carries TRBV20-1 and TRBJ2-7; 8 bases are shared with TRBD1. Losses at the gene ends were 3 bases for V and 9 bases for J; bases not matched to a gene: 10. CDR1 and CDR2 (germline): DFQATT, SNEGSKA (reference sequence). CDR3 length: 13 residues. The CDR3 protein is CSARRQGSVGQYF. CDR3 bases: TGCAGTGCTAGGAGACAGGGGTCGGTGGGGCAGTACTTC.

This clonotype showed up many times. The chain joins TRBV7-2 to TRBJ2-5, with TRBD2 matching 8 bases. Germline V gives CDR1 SGHTA, CDR2 FQGNSA. This CDR3 is 14 amino acids long. V gave up 5 bases and J gave up 5 bases; unmatched junction bases: 7. The CDR3 here is CASSGGGPVETQYF. The CDR3, as DNA: TGTGCCAGCAGCGGCGGGGGGCCGGTGGAGACCCAGTACTTC.

On this clonotype: This may be a read error: a much more frequent sequence differs by one nucleotide. V usage is TRBV20-1 and J usage is TRBJ1-6; D gene unclear. This CDR3 is 15 amino acids long. The germline V gene has CDR1 DFQATT and CDR2 SNEGSKA (reference sequence). CDR3 nucleotide sequence: TGCAGCGCAGCAGCCGAATCAGGTGCCGCTTCACACCTCCACTTT. It specifies CSAAAESGAASHLHF.

There are many counts of this clonotype. V usage is TRBV19 and J usage is TRBJ1-6; no clear D gene. Trimming pared 0 bases from V and 5 bases from J, leaving 8 bases between. Per germline, CDR1 LNHDA and CDR2 SQIVND (reference sequence). The CDR3 runs 15 residues. CDR3 amino acids: CASSIEGRDNSPLHF. CDR3 bases: TGTGCCAGTAGTATAGAGGGAAGGGATAATTCACCCCTCCACTTT.

Notes on this clonotype: Its ends do not fully match the called genes, so a read error is possible. The V and J genes are TRBV9 and TRBJ2-2; possibly TRBD1 for D (6 bases). Germline assignment: CDR1 SGDLS and CDR2 YYNGEE. There are 14 residues in the CDR3. CDR3 coding DNA: TGTGCCGGCAGAGTAGGGGGAGAGACCGGGGAGCTGTTTTTT. Protein product: CAGRVGGETGELFF.

This clonotype occurred many times. The J gene is TRBJ1-6, the V gene TRBV12-3 or TRBV12-4; 7 positions agree with TRBD1. V lost 5 bases, J lost 11 bases, and 9 bases stayed unmatched. This CDR3 spans 14 amino acids. The CDR3 nucleotides read TGTGCCAGCAGTCCCGACAGGGTGGGGACACCCCTCCACTTT. This translates into CASSPDRVGTPLHF.

J is TRBJ2-2 and V is TRBV12-3 or TRBV12-4; weak D call: TRBD1 (7 bases). This CDR3 region has 15 residues. V shed 9 bases and J shed 1 base, with 15 bases lying between them. This CDR3 reads CARNTGEVNTGELFF. The CDR3 DNA reads as TGTGCCAGGAATACAGGGGAGGTGAACACCGGGGAGCTGTTTTTT.

Concerning this clonotype: Since no conserved phenylalanine or tryptophan closes the CDR3, a read error is the likely cause. The J gene is TRBJ1-3, the V gene TRBV6-1; 10 nucleotides align to TRBD1. This CDR3 is built from 17 residues. Germline V gene lookup returns CDR1 MNHNS and CDR2 SASEGT. Trimming took 4 bases from V and 0 from J; bases not matched to a gene: 6. CDR3 region: CASSGDRGLDSGNTIYY. Written as DNA, the CDR3 is TGTGCCAGCAGTGGAGACAGGGGGCTCGACTCTGGAAACACCATATATTAT.